The T cell receptor (beta chain) described here comes from a study of CD8 T cells in Susac syndrome. General study results and limits: The TCR sequencing and HLA analysis in the study involved a relatively small number of individuals, as the study acknowledged.

Worth noting for this clonotype: Its antigen is unidentified.

TCR beta sequences were obtained from blood CD8+ and CD4+ T cells. The CDR3 covers 15 residues. Germline loops: CDR1 SGHNT, CDR2 YYREEE (reference sequence). Deletions cut 4 bases from V and 3 bases from J, with 17 bases between. With random hexamers, reverse transcription was performed on roughly 0.5 to 1 ug of RNA. TCRdb used MiXCR to reprocess the immunoSEQ multiplex PCR reads, holding one entry per CDR3 protein. The data hold approximately 150,000 distinct CDR3 sequences, with roughly 80% observed a single time. V is TRBV5-4 and J is TRBJ2-7, with D uncertain. Sequencing was carried out using CD8+ T cells from PBMCs. The sequence was obtained from a human donor with multiple sclerosis. The DNA of the CDR3 is TGTGCCAGCAGCGGCCCATTGGGGTCGGACTACGAGCAGTACTTC. Protein: CASSGPLGSDYEQYF.